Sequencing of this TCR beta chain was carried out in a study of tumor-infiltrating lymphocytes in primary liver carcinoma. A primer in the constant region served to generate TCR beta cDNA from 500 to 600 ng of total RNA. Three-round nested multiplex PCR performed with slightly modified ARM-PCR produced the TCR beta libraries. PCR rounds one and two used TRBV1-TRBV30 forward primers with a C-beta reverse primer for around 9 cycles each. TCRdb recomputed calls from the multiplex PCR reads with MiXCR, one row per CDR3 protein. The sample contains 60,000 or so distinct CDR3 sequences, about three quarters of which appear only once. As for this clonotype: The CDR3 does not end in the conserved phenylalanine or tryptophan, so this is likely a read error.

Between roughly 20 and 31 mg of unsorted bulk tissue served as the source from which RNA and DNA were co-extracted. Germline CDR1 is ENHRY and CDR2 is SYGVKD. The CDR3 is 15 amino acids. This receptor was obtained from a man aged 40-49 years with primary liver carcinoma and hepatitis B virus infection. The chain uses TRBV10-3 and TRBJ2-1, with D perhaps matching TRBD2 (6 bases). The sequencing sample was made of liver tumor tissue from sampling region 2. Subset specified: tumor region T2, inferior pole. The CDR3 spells CAINELRDLTNEQFL. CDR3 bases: TGTGCGATCAATGAACTAAGGGACTTAACTAATGAGCAGTTCCTC.